This TCR beta chain was sequenced in a study of Siglec-9 on CD8 T cells in melanoma. General study findings and limits: An effector memory CD8+ T-cell subset seemingly accumulating in melanoma was reportedly marked and regulated by Siglec-9.

As concerns this clone: Its antigen is currently unknown.

TCRdb keeps only in-frame clones here, not all; method: immunoSEQ multiplex PCR. Of approximately 35,000 clones detected, 80% to 85% appear once; the ten largest clones hold approximately 2%. The CDR3 covers 13 residues. Germline CDR1 WNHNN, CDR2 SYGVQD (reference sequence). The V end was cut by 3 bases, the J end by 1 base, with 6 bases between. The source material was Siglec-9- CD8+ T cells sorted from blood. This TCR was recovered from a human donor in good health. The chain employs TRBV10-1 and TRBJ1-1; a possible D gene is TRBD1 (5 bases). The DNA of the CDR3 is TGCGCCAGCAGTGACGGGGCGAACACTGAAGCTTTCTTT. Protein sequence: CASSDGANTEAFF.